The clone carrying this TCR beta chain was counted a few times. Its antigen is currently unknown. This table comes from immunoSEQ multiplex PCR, and its TCRdb copy is limited to in-frame clones, with some not included. The table records approximately 49,000 clones, roughly 90% of them present only once. CDR3 size: 15 residues. Germline V gives CDR1 LGHNA, CDR2 YNFKEQ. V gave up 3 bases and J gave up 4 bases, with 15 bases separating them. This sample is drawn from a study of graft-versus-host responses after intestinal transplantation. Turning to the study itself: Recipients obtained multivisceral, liver-intestinal, or isolated intestinal transplants. Induction using anti-thymocyte globulin, followed by tacrolimus and steroids for two to three years, was given to all recipients.

This TCR derives from a human donor who was the organ donor for an intestinal transplant. Sequencing was performed on unstimulated CD4+ T cells sorted from spleen or lymph node cells, taken before transplant. The rearrangement joins TRBV4-2 to TRBJ1-1; D is unresolved. This CDR3 reads CASSQPAKGGTEAFF. CDR3 coding DNA: TGTGCCAGCAGCCAGCCCGCTAAGGGAGGCACTGAAGCTTTCTTT.